These T cell receptor beta chains were read from a single sample in a study of T cell repertoires in cytomegalovirus infection. One entry per CDR3 protein results from TCRdb running MiXCR on the reads. The sample consists of under 850,000 distinct CDR3 sequences, around 35% of them appearing once. No antigens are known for them. The sample here was cultured PBMCs, taken from culture after CMV antigen stimulation. These TCRs come from a human donor in good health (CMV status not recorded). Some clones in this sample may be carry-over from other donors' samples. Each CDR3 is given with its conserved first and last residue. A D gene is named only where the DNA matches it firmly. Size values are once, few and many counts, or a class for expanded clones, and some rows have none.

v_call	clone_size	d_call	j_call	cdr3_aa	cdr3_nt
TRBV7-8	many	.	TRBJ2-7	CASSLALTPQNEQYF	TGTGCCAGCAGCTTAGCTCTCACTCCTCAAAACGAGCAGTACTTC
TRBV20-1	.	.	TRBJ2-2	CSARRTAGELFF	TGCAGTGCCCGCCGCACAGCCGGGGAGCTGTTTTTT
TRBV10-3	.	TRBD1	TRBJ2-3	CAIKEGQGASDTQYF	TGTGCCATCAAAGAAGGACAGGGGGCATCAGATACGCAGTATTTT
TRBV12-3/TRBV12-4	.	.	TRBJ1-3	CALGGVGNTIYF	TGTGCCCTAGGCGGGGTCGGAAACACCATATATTTT
TRBV10-3	.	TRBD1	TRBJ1-2	CAISETPTGEGYTF	TGTGCCATCAGTGAGACCCCGACAGGGGAAGGCTACACCTTC
TRBV27	few	.	TRBJ1-2	CASSLNVQGIRYGYTF	TGTGCCAGCAGTCTAAACGTCCAGGGTATACGCTATGGCTACACCTTC
TRBV2	many	.	TRBJ1-3	CASSVSSGNTIYF	TGTGCCAGCAGTGTGTCTTCGGGAAACACCATATATTTT
TRBV6-1	.	.	TRBJ2-7	CASSERRGHEQYF	TGTGCCAGCAGTGAGAGGAGGGGCCACGAGCAGTACTTC
TRBV29-1	.	.	TRBJ2-3	CSVVGHPTTDTQYF	TGCAGCGTTGTTGGACACCCGACCACAGATACGCAGTATTTT
TRBV7-9	.	.	TRBJ2-7	CASSSWTRPQEQYF	TGTGCCAGCAGCTCTTGGACTCGTCCCCAGGAGCAGTACTTC
TRBV19	few	TRBD1	TRBJ1-5	CASSIGTGGYSNQPQHF	TGTGCCAGTAGTATAGGGACAGGCGGGTATAGCAATCAGCCCCAGCATTTT
TRBV7-9	.	.	TRBJ2-7	CASSHLPHEQYF	TGTGCCAGCAGCCATCTCCCCCACGAGCAGTACTTC
TRBV6-2/TRBV6-3	.	.	TRBJ2-3	CASSLRASVITDTQYF	TGTGCCAGCAGTTTGAGAGCAAGCGTTATCACAGATACGCAGTATTTT
TRBV4-1	.	TRBD1	TRBJ2-1	CASSQDRGRGQREQFF	TGCGCCAGCAGCCAAGATCGAGGCAGGGGGCAACGAGAGCAGTTCTTC
TRBV20-1	.	.	TRBJ2-1	CSARPWPGRNEQFF	TGCAGTGCTAGACCTTGGCCCGGGCGTAATGAGCAGTTCTTC
TRBV7-2	many	TRBD2	TRBJ2-1	CASSRRGGLNYNEQFF	TGTGCCAGCAGCCGACGGGGGGGCCTCAACTACAATGAGCAGTTCTTC
TRBV6-6	few	.	TRBJ2-7	CASSYGTEQYF	TGTGCCAGCAGTTACGGGACCGAGCAGTACTTC
TRBV6-1	.	.	TRBJ1-2	CATARSPNYGYTF	TGTGCCACCGCCCGGAGTCCTAACTATGGCTACACCTTC
TRBV4-1	.	.	TRBJ2-7	CASSHPGRGYEQYF	TGCGCCAGCAGCCATCCCGGACGGGGATACGAGCAGTACTTC
TRBV12-3/TRBV12-4	few	TRBD2	TRBJ2-1	CASSSGGTTGHEQFF	TGTGCCAGCAGTTCGGGAGGGACCACGGGCCATGAGCAGTTCTTC
TRBV6-4	few	TRBD1	TRBJ2-1	CASSDPQQGVGEQFF	TGTGCCAGCAGTGACCCACAACAGGGGGTAGGAGAGCAGTTCTTC
TRBV19	.	TRBD1	TRBJ2-1	CASSMWVRGSSYNEQFF	TGTGCCAGTAGTATGTGGGTCAGGGGGAGCTCCTACAATGAGCAGTTCTTC
TRBV6-1	.	.	TRBJ1-4	CASSPGGASEKLFF	TGTGCCAGCAGCCCTGGTGGGGCATCTGAAAAACTGTTTTTT
TRBV29-1	once	.	TRBJ1-2	CSVEDSTDWGGYTF	TGCAGCGTTGAAGATTCTACAGACTGGGGTGGCTACACCTTC
TRBV5-1	.	.	TRBJ2-7	CASSLDIGLGEQYF	TGCGCCAGCAGCTTGGATATCGGGCTGGGCGAGCAGTACTTC